This record looks at one TCR beta chain sequence and its context. This clonotype was seen only a few times. Its antigen is unknown. Per-nucleotide qualities are absent, and no much larger clonotype sits a single base away. The time point label corresponds to: five sample-tagged time points from pre-transplant (day -1) to day 368 post-transplant, pooled. After thawing, PBMC were stimulated with a CMV IE-1 overlapping peptide library for 11 to 13 hours, with no transport inhibitors added. After thawing, cells were rested overnight and were then stimulated in R10 medium with CD28/CD49d costimulation. The IE-1 peptide library was made up of 15-amino-acid peptides, each overlapping by 11 amino acids. Samples from each time point were barcoded using BD Single-Cell Multiplexing Kit Sample Tags, then pooled and stained with oligo-conjugated anti-CD45RA and sorting antibodies. A BD FACSAria III was used to sort CMV-responsive CD8+CD137+ and CD4+CD154+ T cells at 4-way purity. Blood samples were drawn into EDTA vacutainers and processed by Ficoll gradient within 1-24 hours.

This sample stems from a study of immune aging and cytomegalovirus after organ transplant (dated by TCRdb to the early 2020s). In the study overall: Every transplant recipient was given three-drug immunosuppression consisting of prednisone, tacrolimus, and mycophenolate.

Summary of the overall study and its limitations: Because CD57 was not measured in the sequencing data, a conservative gene-based aging definition was used instead. Large clones contained a higher proportion of TEMRA cells, and the seven largest clones (more than 1,700 cells) acquired aged and TEMRA cells while losing TCM cells. Post-transplant increases in aged-phenotype cells were observed regardless of clone size, following viremia and occurring earlier in large clones (days 200-264) than in small clones.

The protocol used for the library was single-cell sequencing. The instrument was an Illumina NovaSeq 6000. The BD Rhapsody Targeted mRNA and AbSeq Reagent Kit was used in a microwell format for cell capture and library preparation. The libraries included TCR, sample tags, AbSeq, and targeted mRNA from the Human T-Cell Expression Panel, along with custom TOX and TOX2 primers. Libraries were sequenced on an Illumina NovaSeq. Turning to the authors' computational methods: The analysis covered around 10,000 cells in total, of which 7,000 to 7,500 were CD8 T cells and about 4,500 were CD8 T cells with an identifiable TCR CDR3. The BD Rhapsody Targeted Analysis Pipeline, including V(D)J processing, was run on the Seven Bridges Genomics platform to process the raw data. Quality control, Sample Tag demultiplexing with Lex-BDSMK, clone identification with VDJ Explorer, and Seurat clustering were all done in SeqGeq 1.6.0. Clones comprising <1% of CD8 T cells were considered non-expanded; clones comprising >2.5% of the sample were considered clonal expansions. Starting from the raw public reads, TCRdb applied fastp trimming at Q25, assembled clones with MiXCR and retained in-frame beta chains. Every CDR3 protein is listed once, alongside the most common genes and DNA of its rows. In this record, the V and J calls reflect TCRdb's handling and not the investigators' own analysis. The sample table records roughly 20,000 distinct CDR3 sequences; roughly 38% of these occur just once. In total, the top ten clones hold around 25% of the sample.

CDR1 and CDR2 are drawn from the germline V gene: MNHEY, SVGAGI. Between the V and J ends, shortened by 2 bases and 8 bases respectively, the junction contains 13 bases. The CDR3 has 14 amino acids, counting the end cysteine and phenylalanine. Only CDR3 DNA is held: 42 bases, read in frame from base 1. The rearrangement joined TRBV6-5 to TRBJ2-1; the D gene is perhaps TRBD2, on 5 matching bases. The material sequenced was CMV peptide-activated CD4+ and CD8+ T cells sorted from blood, taken at five time points, pooled. This specimen's cell subset or site label, per the study, means: sorted CD8+CD137+ and CD4+CD154+ T cells after about 11 h CMV IE-1 peptide stimulation. The sequence was obtained from a female donor who had a heart transplant and CMV viremia. The nucleotide sequence reads as follows: TGTGCCAGCAGTTACGGAGGTGGAGGCTATGAGCAGTTCTTC. It codes for CASSYGGGGYEQFF.